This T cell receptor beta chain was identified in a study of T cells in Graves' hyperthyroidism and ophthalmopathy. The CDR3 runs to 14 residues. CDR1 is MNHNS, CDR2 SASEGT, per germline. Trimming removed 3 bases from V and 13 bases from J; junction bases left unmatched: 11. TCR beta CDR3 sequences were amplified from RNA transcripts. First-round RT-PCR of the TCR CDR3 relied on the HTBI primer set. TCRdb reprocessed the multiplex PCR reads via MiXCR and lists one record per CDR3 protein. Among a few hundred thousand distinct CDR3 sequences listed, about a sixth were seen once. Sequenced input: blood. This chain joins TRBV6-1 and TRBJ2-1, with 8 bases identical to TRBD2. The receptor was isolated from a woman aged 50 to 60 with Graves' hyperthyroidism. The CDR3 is CASSELAGRGTQFF. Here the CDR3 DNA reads TGTGCCAGCAGTGAGCTAGCGGGTCGGGGGACCCAGTTCTTC.